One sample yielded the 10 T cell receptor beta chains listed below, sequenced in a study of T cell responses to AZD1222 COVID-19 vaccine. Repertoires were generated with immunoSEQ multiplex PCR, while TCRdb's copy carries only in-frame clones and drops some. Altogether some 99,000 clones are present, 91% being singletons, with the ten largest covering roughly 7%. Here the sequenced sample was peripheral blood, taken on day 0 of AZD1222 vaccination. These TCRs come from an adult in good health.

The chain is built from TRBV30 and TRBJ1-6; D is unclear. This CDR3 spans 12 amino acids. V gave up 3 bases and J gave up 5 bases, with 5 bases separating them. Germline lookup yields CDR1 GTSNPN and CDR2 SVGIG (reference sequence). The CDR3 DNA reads TGTGCCTGGAGCGCAAATAATTCACCCCTCCACTTT. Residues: CAWSANNSPLHF. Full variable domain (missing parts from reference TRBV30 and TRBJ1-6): SQTIHQWPATLVQPVGSPLSLECTVEGTSNPNLYWYRQAAGRGLQLLFYSVGIGQISSEVPQNLSASRPQDRQFILSSKKLLLSDSGFYLCAWSANNSPLHFGNGTRLTVT.

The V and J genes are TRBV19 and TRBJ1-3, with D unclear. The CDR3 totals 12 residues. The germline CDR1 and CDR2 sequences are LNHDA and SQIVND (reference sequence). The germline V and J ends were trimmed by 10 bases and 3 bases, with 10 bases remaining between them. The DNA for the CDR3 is TGTGCCACTAGCGCGCATGGAAACACCATATATTTT. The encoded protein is CATSAHGNTIYF.

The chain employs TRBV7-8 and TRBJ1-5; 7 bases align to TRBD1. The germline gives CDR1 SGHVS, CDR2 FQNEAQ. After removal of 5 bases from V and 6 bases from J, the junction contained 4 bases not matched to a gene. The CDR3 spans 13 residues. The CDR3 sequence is CASSLRGTQPQHF. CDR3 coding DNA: TGTGCCAGCAGCCTCAGGGGGACTCAGCCCCAGCATTTT.

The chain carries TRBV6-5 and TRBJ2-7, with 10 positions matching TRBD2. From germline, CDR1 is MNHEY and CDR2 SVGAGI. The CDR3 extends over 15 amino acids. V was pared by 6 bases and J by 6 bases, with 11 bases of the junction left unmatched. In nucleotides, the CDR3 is TGTGCCAGCAGCTGGGGGGCTAGCGGGAGTAGCGAGCAGTACTTC. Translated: CASSWGASGSSEQYF.

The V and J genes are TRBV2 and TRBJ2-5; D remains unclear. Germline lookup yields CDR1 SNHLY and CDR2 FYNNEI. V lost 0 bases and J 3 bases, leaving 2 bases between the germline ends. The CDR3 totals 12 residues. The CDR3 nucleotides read TGTGCCAGCAGTGAAGCGGAAGAGACCCAGTACTTC. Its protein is CASSEAEETQYF.

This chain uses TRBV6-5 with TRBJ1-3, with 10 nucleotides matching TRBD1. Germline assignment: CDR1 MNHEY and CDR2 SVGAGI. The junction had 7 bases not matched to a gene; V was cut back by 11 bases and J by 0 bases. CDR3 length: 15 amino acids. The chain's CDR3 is CAGTGTGASGNTIYF. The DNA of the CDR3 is TGTGCCGGAACCGGGACAGGGGCCTCTGGAAACACCATATATTTT.

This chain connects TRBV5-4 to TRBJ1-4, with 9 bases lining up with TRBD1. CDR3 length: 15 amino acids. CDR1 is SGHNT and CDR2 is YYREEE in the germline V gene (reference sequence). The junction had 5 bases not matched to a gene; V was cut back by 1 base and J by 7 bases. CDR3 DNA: TGTGCCAGCAGCTTGAAGGGACAGGGAGGTGAAAAACTGTTTTTT. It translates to CASSLKGQGGEKLFF. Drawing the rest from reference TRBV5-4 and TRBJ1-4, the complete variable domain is ETGVTQSPTHLIKTRGQQVTLRCSSQSGHNTVSWYQQALGQGPQFIFQYYREEENGRGNFPPRFSGLQFPNYSSELNVNALELDDSALYLCASSLKGQGGEKLFFGSGTQLSVL.

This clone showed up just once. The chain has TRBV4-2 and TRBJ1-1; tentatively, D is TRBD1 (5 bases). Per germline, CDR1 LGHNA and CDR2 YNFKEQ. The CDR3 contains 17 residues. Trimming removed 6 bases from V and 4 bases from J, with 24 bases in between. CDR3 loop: CASSHPSGLKGGTEAFF. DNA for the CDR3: TGTGCCAGCAGTCACCCCTCGGGACTCAAGGGCGGCACTGAAGCTTTCTTT.

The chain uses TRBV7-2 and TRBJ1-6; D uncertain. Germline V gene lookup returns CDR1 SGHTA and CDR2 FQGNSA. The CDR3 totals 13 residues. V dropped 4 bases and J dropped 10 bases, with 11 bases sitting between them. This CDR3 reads CASSSRAESPLHF. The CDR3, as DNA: TGTGCCAGCAGCTCAAGGGCGGAATCACCCCTCCACTTT. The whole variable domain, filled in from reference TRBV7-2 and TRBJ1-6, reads GAGVSQSPSNKVTEKGKDVELRCDPISGHTALYWYRQSLGQGLEFLIYFQGNSAPDKSGLPSDRFSAERTGGSVSTLTIQRTQQEDSAVYLCASSSRAESPLHFGNGTRLTVT.

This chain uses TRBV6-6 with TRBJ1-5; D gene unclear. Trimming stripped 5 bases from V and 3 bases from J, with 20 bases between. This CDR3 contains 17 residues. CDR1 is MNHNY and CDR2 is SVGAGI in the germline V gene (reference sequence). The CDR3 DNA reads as TGTGCCAGCAGTCAAAACTATAGACGGAGCCTCAATCAGCCCCAGCATTTT. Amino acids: CASSQNYRRSLNQPQHF.